This is a list of T cell receptor beta chains from one sample in a study of CD8 T cells in Susac syndrome. TCRdb recomputed calls from the immunoSEQ multiplex PCR reads with MiXCR, one row per CDR3 protein. The table includes 150,000 to 190,000 distinct CDR3 sequences, approximately 93% detected once. Sequenced material: CD8+ T cells from PBMCs. The source is a human donor with multiple sclerosis. The CDR3 runs from the conserved cysteine through the conserved F or W. The D gene is left open where the match is weak. Clone size, where shown, is once, few, many, or a class for clones that have expanded.

CDR3aa	CDR3nt	v_gene	abundance	j_gene	d_gene
CASSPRPDLNGELFF	TGTGCCAGCAGCCCCCGTCCGGACTTGAACGGGGAGCTGTTTTTT	TRBV9	-	TRBJ2-2	-
CASTHGGEQFF	TGTGCCAGCACCCATGGGGGGGAGCAGTTCTTC	TRBV5-6	-	TRBJ2-1	-
CSAARQHTEAFF	TGCAGCGCCGCCCGACAGCACACTGAAGCTTTCTTT	TRBV29-1	-	TRBJ1-1	-
CASSHSGGNQPQHF	TGTGCCAGCAGCCATTCTGGCGGCAATCAGCCCCAGCATTTT	TRBV9	once	TRBJ1-5	-
CSVDKINYGYTF	TGCAGCGTGGATAAGATAAACTATGGCTACACCTTC	TRBV29-1	-	TRBJ1-2	-
CSARDRAEGYTQYF	TGCAGTGCTAGAGATCGAGCGGAAGGGTATACGCAGTATTTT	TRBV20-1	-	TRBJ2-3	-
CATSDLAGALNEQFF	TGTGCCACCAGTGATCTCGCGGGGGCACTGAATGAGCAGTTCTTC	TRBV24-1	-	TRBJ2-1	-
CASSRDPGGYQPQHF	TGTGCCAGCAGCCGGGACCCCGGCGGGTATCAGCCCCAGCATTTT	TRBV6-6	-	TRBJ1-5	-
CSATAYMDRGGNEQFF	TGCAGTGCTACAGCTTACATGGACAGGGGCGGGAATGAGCAGTTCTTC	TRBV20-1	-	TRBJ2-1	TRBD1
CSARDRGQGYEQYF	TGCAGTGCTAGAGACAGGGGGCAGGGGTACGAGCAGTACTTC	TRBV20-1	once	TRBJ2-7	TRBD1
CASSLGDRGPNQPQHF	TGTGCCAGCAGTTTGGGAGACAGGGGGCCGAATCAGCCCCAGCATTTT	TRBV12-3/TRBV12-4	-	TRBJ1-5	TRBD1
CSASPTHRGPAETQYF	TGCAGTGCTAGCCCGACCCACAGGGGGCCGGCAGAGACCCAGTACTTC	TRBV20-1	-	TRBJ2-5	TRBD1
CASSLTSGGVYEQYF	TGTGCCAGCAGCCTTACTAGCGGGGGAGTTTACGAGCAGTACTTC	TRBV7-9	-	TRBJ2-7	TRBD2
CATSDSGLTYGYTF	TGTGCCACCAGTGATTCGGGACTGACCTATGGCTACACCTTC	TRBV24-1	once	TRBJ1-2	-
CASSLVPRNYGYTF	TGTGCCAGCAGTTTAGTCCCGAGAAACTATGGCTACACCTTC	TRBV12-3/TRBV12-4	-	TRBJ1-2	-
CASSQVQTGNSYEQYF	TGTGCCAGCAGCCAGGTCCAGACAGGGAACTCCTACGAGCAGTACTTC	TRBV4-2	once	TRBJ2-7	TRBD1
CASSQELGAYEQYF	TGTGCCAGCAGCCAAGAGTTAGGCGCCTACGAGCAGTACTTC	TRBV3-1	-	TRBJ2-7	-
CASSDTGTGVGYTF	TGCGCCAGCAGTGACACAGGGACAGGGGTTGGCTACACCTTC	TRBV10-2	-	TRBJ1-2	TRBD1
CASSGRGRTYEQYF	TGTGCCAGCAGTGGGCGGGGTCGCACCTACGAGCAGTACTTC	TRBV6-1	-	TRBJ2-7	-
CANHPGQGAPTNQPQHF	TGTGCCAACCACCCGGGACAGGGGGCTCCCACCAATCAGCCCCAGCATTTT	TRBV28	-	TRBJ1-5	TRBD1
CASRRTGTQGSGGYTF	TGTGCCAGCAGGCGAACGGGGACCCAAGGATCCGGGGGCTACACCTTC	TRBV3-1	once	TRBJ1-2	-
CASRQTSGLYEQYF	TGTGCCAGCAGGCAAACTTCAGGGTTATACGAGCAGTACTTC	TRBV12-3/TRBV12-4	-	TRBJ2-7	-
CACGVRERYEQYF	TGTGCCTGTGGGGTAAGGGAGAGGTACGAGCAGTACTTC	TRBV30	-	TRBJ2-7	-
CSVRDNSYEQYF	TGCAGCGTGAGAGACAACTCCTACGAGCAGTACTTC	TRBV29-1	-	TRBJ2-7	-
CASKKNTEAFF	TGTGCCAGCAAGAAGAACACTGAAGCTTTCTTT	TRBV5-6	-	TRBJ1-1	-
CASSVAGAEAFF	TGTGCCAGCAGCGTAGCTGGGGCTGAAGCTTTCTTT	TRBV9	-	TRBJ1-1	-
CASSHAPGLAGRTDTQYF	TGTGCCAGCAGCCATGCTCCGGGACTAGCGGGACGCACAGATACGCAGTATTTT	TRBV3-1	-	TRBJ2-3	TRBD2
CASNGAYEQYF	TGTGCCAGCAATGGGGCCTACGAGCAGTACTTC	TRBV28	-	TRBJ2-7	-
CASSFPGGGSTDTQYF	TGTGCCAGCAGCTTTCCCGGCGGGGGCAGCACAGATACGCAGTATTTT	TRBV7-2	-	TRBJ2-3	-
CAWSVNRMNTEAFF	TGTGCCTGGAGTGTGAACAGGATGAACACTGAAGCTTTCTTT	TRBV30	-	TRBJ1-1	-
CASDRGRMNTEAFF	TGTGCCAGTGACAGGGGGAGGATGAACACTGAAGCTTTCTTT	TRBV5-6	once	TRBJ1-1	TRBD1